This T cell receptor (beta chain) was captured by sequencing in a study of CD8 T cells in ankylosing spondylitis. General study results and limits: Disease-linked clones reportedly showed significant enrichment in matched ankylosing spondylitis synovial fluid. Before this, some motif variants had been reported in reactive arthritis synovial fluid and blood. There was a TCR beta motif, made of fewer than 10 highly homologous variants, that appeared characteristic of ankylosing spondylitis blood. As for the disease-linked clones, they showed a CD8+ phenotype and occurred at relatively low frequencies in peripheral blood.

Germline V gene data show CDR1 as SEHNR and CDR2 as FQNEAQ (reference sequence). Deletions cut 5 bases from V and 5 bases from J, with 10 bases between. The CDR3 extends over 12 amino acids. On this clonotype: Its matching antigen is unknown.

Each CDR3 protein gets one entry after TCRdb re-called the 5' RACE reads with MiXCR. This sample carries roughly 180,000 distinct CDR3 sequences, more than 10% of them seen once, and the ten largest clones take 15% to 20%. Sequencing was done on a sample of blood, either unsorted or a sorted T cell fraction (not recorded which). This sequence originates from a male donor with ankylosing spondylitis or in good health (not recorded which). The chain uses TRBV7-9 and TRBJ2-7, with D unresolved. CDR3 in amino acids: CASSLVGDEQYF. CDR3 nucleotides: TGTGCCAGCAGCCTCGTCGGCGACGAGCAGTACTTC.